The T cell receptor (beta chain) under discussion was sequenced for a study of blood T cells in healthy people across ages. Whole-study results and caveats: A conclusive naive versus antigen-experienced comparison was prevented by the unsorted PBMCs.

In its sample, this clonotype was seen a few times. Its antigen is still unknown. The second PCR ran roughly 7 to 12 cycles with a sample-barcoded 5' primer and J-beta primers. TCRdb reprocessed the 5' RACE reads with MiXCR, giving one entry per CDR3 protein. The profile shows 1.2 million to 1.5 million distinct CDR3 sequences, approximately 60% of them singletons. Investigators took roughly 9.5 milliliters of peripheral blood from every donor. The V end lost 6 bases, the J end lost 9 bases, and 12 bases lay between the germline ends. The length of the CDR3 is 12 residues. This sequence joins TRBV12-3 or TRBV12-4 and TRBJ2-1; possibly TRBD2 for D (5 bases). Material for sequencing was blood. This TCR derives from a man aged 18 to 30 in good health. Here the CDR3 reads CASSMIGGEQFF. The CDR3 DNA reads as TGTGCCAGCAGCATGATAGGAGGTGAGCAGTTCTTC.